The sequence of this T cell receptor (beta chain) was determined in a study of PD-L1 blockade in urothelial cancer. Generated by immunoSEQ multiplex PCR, the TCRdb table keeps only in-frame clones and is missing some. The sample includes roughly 49,000 clones, just over 85% of them seen just once. Trimming stripped 1 base from V and 3 bases from J, with 15 bases between. The germline gives CDR1 SEHNR, CDR2 FQNEAQ (reference sequence). The CDR3 spans 16 residues. This sample's time point: pretreatment peripheral blood. This receptor was obtained from a man aged 60 to 69 with urothelial cancer. The rearrangement links TRBV7-9 to TRBJ2-5; a weak D match, TRBD2 (6 bases). This sample comprised PBMCs, obtained around atezolizumab (anti-PD-L1) treatment. The CDR3 nucleotides read TGTGCCAGCAGCTTAGATTTACGGGGGACGGAAGAGACCCAGTACTTC. Translated: CASSLDLRGTEETQYF.